These 10 T cell receptor beta chains came from one sample sequenced in a study of T cells in women clearing cervical HPV infection. Assay: immunoSEQ multiplex PCR; the TCRdb copy retains only in-frame clones and omits some. Its clone listing holds about 33,000 clones. Sequencing was done on a sample of blood buffy coat. These receptors came from a woman between 18 and 69 years old with a cervical HPV16 infection that either progressed to CIN3+ or cleared (not recorded which).

Remarks on this clone: The read terminates 3 residues before the CDR3 end, so the remaining end is supplied by the germline J gene. The chain joins TRBV2 to TRBJ2-3; the match to TRBD2 covers 9 bases. The V gene's germline CDR1 is SNHLY and CDR2 FYNNEI. Trimming removed 4 bases from V and 2 bases from J; junction bases left unmatched: 4. The CDR3 length is 15 residues. The CDR3 protein is CASSGASGTTDTQYF. The DNA read from the CDR3 is TGTGCCAGCAGTGGGGCTAGCGGGACCACAGATACG.

Regarding this clone: The CDR3 end falls 3 residues outside the read, so it is completed with the germline J gene. The chain uses TRBV6-2 or TRBV6-3 and TRBJ1-6, with D perhaps matching TRBD1 (5 bases). Per germline, CDR1 MNHEY and CDR2 SVGEGT. This CDR3 region has 11 residues. V was clipped by 10 bases and J by 7 bases, with 8 bases between them. CDR3 in amino acids: CATGQNSPLHF. The CDR3 DNA, read in part, is TGTGCCACCGGACAAAATTCACCC.

With respect to this clone: The sequenced fragment ends 3 residues before the CDR3 boundary, so the rest is inferred from the germline J gene. The chain joins TRBV19 to TRBJ1-5; D remains unclear. V was trimmed by 7 bases and J by 9 bases, leaving 19 bases between them. The CDR3 totals 14 residues. Germline CDR1 reads LNHDA; CDR2 reads SQIVND (reference sequence). CDR3 amino acids: CASIDGAGPWPQHF. CDR3 DNA (partial): TGTGCCAGTATAGATGGAGCAGGTCCTTGGCCC.

Of note for this clone: The read is 3 residues too short to cover the CDR3 end, so that end is filled in from the germline J gene. The V call is TRBV6-1, the J call TRBJ2-4, with D possibly TRBD2 on 6 matching bases. Germline-derived CDR1 and CDR2 are MNHNS and SASEGT. The CDR3 runs to 15 residues. The DNA read from the CDR3 is TGTGCCAGCAGTGCCTCTCGGGGAGGCAATCAGCCT. Its protein is CASSASRGGNQP. From start to end, the CDR3 is CASSASRGGNQPQYF.

Turning to this clone: From the germline J gene comes the end of the CDR3, since the read stops 3 residues before it. This sequence joins TRBV13 and TRBJ2-2, with D perhaps TRBD1 (6 bases). This CDR3 has 16 residues. The germline V and J ends were trimmed by 5 bases and 0 bases, with 13 bases remaining between them. Germline V gene data show CDR1 as PRHDT and CDR2 as FYEKMQ (reference sequence). CDR3 DNA (partial): TGTGCCAGCAGCGGGGGTGGGGGCGCGAACACCGGGGAG. Protein sequence: CASSGGGGANTGE. The whole CDR3 region reads CASSGGGGANTGELFF.

To note about this clone: The read terminates 3 residues before the CDR3 end, so the remaining end is supplied by the germline J gene. This chain uses TRBV7-6 with TRBJ1-1; D is unclear. Germline V gene lookup returns CDR1 SGHVS and CDR2 FNYEAQ. The length of the CDR3 is 16 residues. This CDR3 reads CASSLILGAHSYEAFF. CDR3 DNA (partial): TGTGCCAGCAGCTTAATTCTAGGTGCCCACTCCTACGAG.

Points on this clone: The CDR3 is cut off 3 residues early in the read; its end comes from the germline J gene. The chain carries TRBV30 and TRBJ1-2; D unresolved. This CDR3 comprises 11 residues. The germline CDR1 and CDR2 sequences are GTSNPN and SVGIG (reference sequence). With 5 bases removed from V and 2 bases from J, the gap between germline ends came to 6 bases. The CDR3 here is CAWSGNYGYTF. Incomplete CDR3 DNA: TGTGCCTGGTCGGGGAACTATGGC.

In regard to this clone: The CDR3 extends 3 residues past the end of the read, so its final part is completed from the germline J gene. This rearrangement joins TRBV2 to TRBJ2-2, with TRBD1 as a possible D gene (5 bases). The V gene lost 6 bases and the J gene lost 4 bases, with 9 bases spanning the gap. The CDR3 totals 13 residues. CDR1 and CDR2 (germline): SNHLY, FYNNEI. The CDR3 reads CASSRTPTGELFF. CDR3 DNA (partial): TGTGCCAGCAGCCGGACACCCACCGGGGAG.

Incomplete CDR3 DNA: TGTGCCAGCAGTTACTCCGGGACAACCTTCTATGGC. Residues: CASSYSGTTFYG. The entire CDR3 reads CASSYSGTTFYGYTF. This chain links TRBV6-2 or TRBV6-3 with TRBJ1-2; a weak D match, TRBD1 (6 bases). The sequenced fragment ends 3 residues before the CDR3 boundary, so the rest is inferred from the germline J gene. The V end lost 0 bases, the J end lost 4 bases, and 12 bases lay between the germline ends. Per germline, CDR1 MNHEY and CDR2 SVGEGT. There are 15 residues in the CDR3.

CDR3 loop: CASSEELAGAFGTQYF. The covered CDR3 bases are TGTGCCAGCAGTGAAGAGTTAGCGGGAGCATTCGGGACC. The J gene is TRBJ2-5, the V gene TRBV2, with 9 bases identical to TRBD2. The CDR3 goes on 3 residues after the read ends, and that part is filled in from the germline J gene. The CDR3 runs to 16 residues. Trimming at V came to 1 base and at J to 7 bases, leaving 10 bases not matched to a gene. Germline CDR1 is SNHLY and CDR2 is FYNNEI.